This T cell receptor beta chain emerged from a study of T-cell memory formation after mild COVID-19. Points from the study as a whole: Clones contracting day 15 to 85 were balanced CD4/CD8; later expanders leaned CD4+.

Barcoded TCR alpha and TCR beta cDNA libraries with UMIs came from 5'RACE using constant-segment primers. Each CDR3 protein gets one entry after TCRdb re-called the 5' RACE reads with MiXCR. The table lists about 400,000 distinct CDR3 sequences, 14% of them singletons, with under 25% in the top ten. This clonotype was counted only a few times. Its antigen is currently unknown. Germline V lookup: CDR1 MNHEY, CDR2 SVGEGT. CDR3 length: 14 amino acids. Trimming took off 5 bases at V and 2 bases at J, with 11 bases between the two ends. Sequencing input: PBMCs or a T cell subset sorted from them (not recorded which). This chain joins TRBV6-2 or TRBV6-3 and TRBJ2-3; no reliable D call. The clonotype originates from a man younger than 35 who had mild COVID-19 (a few samples of this study predate the infection). Cell type and time point are not known. CDR3 DNA sequence: TGTGCCAGCAGTCCGGACGGAGCCACAGATACGCAGTATTTT. Its protein product is CASSPDGATDTQYF.